The clone carrying this T cell receptor (beta chain) was observed a handful of times. Antigen unknown. Each donor gave 9 to 10 milliliters of peripheral blood. Combining a sample-barcoded 5' primer with a J-beta primer mix, a second PCR ran for about 6 to 12 cycles. Via MiXCR, TCRdb re-called the 5' RACE reads, giving one row per CDR3 protein. The sample records some 730,000 distinct CDR3 sequences, 22% being singletons. These data are taken from a study of blood T cells in healthy people across ages. Notes on the study in general: Roughly linearly, TCR beta diversity per million T cells fell as age increased. Diversity estimates from one million T cells were considered underestimates.

This TCR came from an older man in good health. Sequencing was performed on blood.

The CDR3 DNA sequence: TGTGCCAGCAGCACAGTGACAGGGACAGATACGCAGTATTTT. Translated, it gives CASSTVTGTDTQYF. The chain uses TRBV5-5 and TRBJ2-3, with TRBD1 identical over 7 bases. The CDR3 spans 14 residues. Unmatched junction bases numbered 5, after V lost 4 bases and J lost 3 bases. Per the germline V gene, CDR1 is SGHKS and CDR2 is YYEKEE (reference sequence).